Sequencing of this TCR beta chain was carried out in a study of identical twins. General observations from the study: In cord blood, abundant beta clonotypes had fewer insertions; memory showed no trend. Models, which agreed with sharing between unrelated individuals, nonetheless underestimated the out-of-frame TCR alpha sharing seen in monozygotic twins.

A remark on this clonotype: What it recognizes is unknown.

Germline CDR1 reads SGHKS; CDR2 reads YYEKEE (reference sequence). The ends were cut back, 4 bases at V and 2 bases at J, with 14 bases in the middle. The CDR3 consists of 15 residues. Template switching introduced a universal primer site, and the cDNA bore unique molecular identifiers. Each CDR3 protein gets one entry after TCRdb re-called the 5' RACE reads with MiXCR. The sample has over 500,000 distinct CDR3 sequences; around 20% are singletons. These same records also appear under a second study, on T cells expressing NK-cell markers. Per that paper: Several of the donors also had these clonotypes leading their CD3+CD56-NKG2C+ fraction.

The source of this sequence is a woman younger than 30 in good health. The sample consisted of CD4+ T cells sorted from blood. The chain has TRBV5-5 and TRBJ2-3, with D possibly TRBD1 on 6 matching bases. CDR3 loop: CASSPQGGDTDTQYF. In nucleotides, the CDR3 is TGTGCCAGCAGCCCACAGGGTGGGGACACAGATACGCAGTATTTT. Full variable domain (remainder filled in from reference TRBV5-5 and TRBJ2-3): DAGVTQSPTHLIKTRGQQVTLRCSPISGHKSVSWYQQVLGQGPQFIFQYYEKEERGRGNFPDRFSARQFPNYSSELNVNALLLGDSALYLCASSPQGGDTDTQYFGPGTRLTVL.